One and the same sample provided the 5 T cell receptor beta chains below, sequenced in a study of T cell responses to AZD1222 COVID-19 vaccine. Produced via immunoSEQ multiplex PCR; TCRdb's table is partial and in-frame only. Among 100,000 to 150,000 clones listed, approximately 83% were seen once. Sequenced material: peripheral blood, taken on day 0 of AZD1222 vaccination. The receptors come from an adult in good health.

This clone came up once. CDR3 DNA sequence: TGTGCCAGCAGCAGACTAGCGGGGTCCTACAATGAGCAGTTCTTC. This gives the protein CASSRLAGSYNEQFF. J is TRBJ2-1 and V is TRBV11-2; 11 nucleotides align to TRBD2. Losses at the gene ends were 5 bases for V and 1 base for J; bases not matched to a gene: 1. The CDR3 extends over 15 amino acids. Germline CDR1 and CDR2: SGHAT and FQNNGV.

Only one count was recorded for this clone. V and J are TRBV7-8 and TRBJ2-7; 8 bases are a match to TRBD1. V shed 2 bases, J shed 4 bases, and the junction held 7 bases outside the gene matches. The germline gives CDR1 SGHVS, CDR2 FQNEAQ. This CDR3 has 15 amino acids. CDR3 residues: CASSLMAGGAYEQYF. For the CDR3, the DNA is TGTGCCAGCAGCTTAATGGCAGGGGGCGCGTACGAGCAGTACTTC.

The chain carries TRBV6-5 and TRBJ2-1; D possibly corresponds to TRBD1 (6 bases). V gave up 6 bases and J gave up 4 bases, with 10 bases separating them. CDR3 size: 13 residues. CDR1 MNHEY and CDR2 SVGAGI come from the germline V gene. Written as DNA, the CDR3 is TGTGCCAGCAGCAGGGGATCTTACAATGAGCAGTTCTTC. It encodes CASSRGSYNEQFF.

The chain uses TRBV19 and TRBJ2-1, with 7 bases aligning to TRBD1. After removal of 3 bases from V and 2 bases from J, the junction contained 10 bases not matched to a gene. The CDR3 runs 17 residues. Germline CDR1 reads LNHDA; CDR2 reads SQIVND (reference sequence). DNA of the CDR3: TGTGCCAGTAGTATCCCGAGACAGGGTCGTCCCTACAATGAGCAGTTCTTC. Its translation: CASSIPRQGRPYNEQFF.

This clone was recorded once. V usage is TRBV7-3 and J usage is TRBJ2-1; D not certain. Trimming pared 0 bases from V and 8 bases from J, leaving 14 bases between. The CDR3 is 15 residues long. Germline V CDR1 and CDR2: SGHTA, FQGTGA. The DNA of the CDR3 is TGTGCCAGCAGCTTAACTGGTGAACAGACGGATGAGCAGTTCTTC. Protein: CASSLTGEQTDEQFF.